Described below is a single T cell receptor (beta chain) sequence and its context. Its antigen remains unknown. These data come from a study of vaccination and CD4 T cells after COVID-19. Overall study: A few convalescent patients were sampled at day 14 and days 161 to 241 post-vaccination.

V lost 7 bases and J lost 4; bases outside the gene matches: 5. This CDR3 has 14 residues. Germline V lookup: CDR1 KGHDR, CDR2 SFDVKD. Specified time point: late sampling 161 to 241 days after vaccination in a few convalescent patients. Sample treatment: roughly 10-day PBMC culture with coronavirus spike peptide pools or control peptides (ViraFEST assay). Study-wide results and caveats: Researchers report that a median about 89% of reactive clones in convalescent patients surfaced only post-vaccination.

Sequence data for DNA of cultured CD4+ T cells were generated by the Oncomine TCR Beta short-read assay. MiXCR, run by TCRdb on the PCR reads, gives a single entry per CDR3 protein. The sample comprises 15,000 to 20,000 distinct CDR3 sequences, under 55% of which are singletons, and roughly 13% rests with the top ten. The source material was CD4+ T cells from blood, cultured in vitro, sampled about 7 months after SARS-CoV-2 vaccination. J is TRBJ2-1 and V is TRBV24-1; 8 nucleotides match TRBD2. The receptor was isolated from a human donor who had recovered from COVID-19. CDR3 region: CATRTGGSYNEQFF. The CDR3 region has the DNA TGTGCCACCAGAACGGGGGGGTCTTACAATGAGCAGTTCTTC.